This T cell receptor beta chain stems from a study of cytomegalovirus exposure and HLA in healthy donors. Whole-study findings and limits: In an earlier analysis, productive rearrangement rates for most beta V segments clustered near 87% or 30%.

A note on this clone: What it recognizes is unknown.

Healthy bone marrow donors made up the cohort. Use of 60 Vbeta and 13 Jbeta primers characterized the PCR. Clones were read by immunoSEQ multiplex PCR, and TCRdb kept only the in-frame ones, dropping some. Altogether approximately 170,000 clones are present, 75% to 85% being singletons, with the ten largest covering about 2.3%. The germline gives CDR1 MDHEN, CDR2 SYDVKM. This CDR3 spans 16 amino acids. V lost 8 bases, J lost 0 bases, and 10 bases stayed unmatched. The sequence was collected from a woman aged 45-65 years in good health and CMV-seronegative. The V and J genes are TRBV28 and TRBJ2-1, with TRBD1 matching over 7 bases. Sequenced: PBMCs. For the CDR3, the DNA is TGTGCCAGCCGAATAACAGGGGCCCTCTCCTACAATGAGCAGTTCTTC. As protein: CASRITGALSYNEQFF.